The 24 T cell receptor beta chains in this list originate from one sample, sequenced in a study of T cell repertoires in cytomegalovirus infection. TCRdb reprocessed the reads via MiXCR and lists one record per CDR3 protein. The table includes fewer than 250,000 distinct CDR3 sequences, approximately 22% detected once. The sample comprised CD8+ T cells from PBMCs. The origin of the receptors is a human donor in good health (CMV status not recorded). Some clones in this sample may be carry-over from other donors' samples.

This clonotype was seen a handful of times. This CDR3 is CASSPSVGGSYEQYF. Written as DNA, the CDR3 is TGTGCCAGCAGCCCCTCGGTCGGGGGTTCCTACGAGCAGTACTTC. The rearrangement joins TRBV7-6 to TRBJ2-7; D may be TRBD2 (6 bases). The germline CDR1 and CDR2 sequences are SGHVS and FNYEAQ. V gave up 5 bases and J gave up 1 base, with 15 bases separating them. This CDR3 is 15 amino acids long.

The chain employs TRBV20-1 and TRBJ1-5; D is possibly TRBD1 (6 bases). The CDR3 is 17 amino acids. Germline V gene lookup returns CDR1 DFQATT and CDR2 SNEGSKA (reference sequence). V was pared by 1 base and J by 5 bases, with 21 bases between. DNA for the CDR3: TGCAGTGCTAGAGGAGGGGGGACGTTTAAACCCGATCAGCCCCAGCATTTT. Its translation is CSARGGGTFKPDQPQHF.

The chain employs TRBV7-8 and TRBJ2-1; tentatively, D is TRBD2 (6 bases). Germline V lookup: CDR1 SGHVS, CDR2 FQNEAQ. V was shortened by 5 bases and J by 8 bases, with 16 bases between the two germline ends. The CDR3 is 14 residues long. CDR3 loop: CASSPIRGMDEQFF. The CDR3 DNA is TGTGCCAGCAGCCCCATTCGGGGGATGGATGAGCAGTTCTTC.

The chain carries TRBV11-1 and TRBJ1-2, with D perhaps TRBD1 (5 bases). Trimming took off 6 bases at V and 6 bases at J, with 11 bases between the two ends. This CDR3 region has 12 residues. The germline V gene has CDR1 SGHAT and CDR2 FQDESV (reference sequence). CDR3 sequence reads: CASRGDSDGYTF. The DNA for the CDR3 is TGTGCCAGCAGAGGGGACTCCGATGGCTACACCTTC.

This clonotype was detected many times. The chain employs TRBV7-9 and TRBJ2-7, with 9 positions matching TRBD2. V trimming: 5 bases; J trimming: 0 bases; junction bases outside the gene matches: 11. CDR1 is SEHNR, CDR2 FQNEAQ, per germline (reference sequence). The CDR3 extends over 17 amino acids. CDR3 loop: CASSRLIAGASSYEQYF. The DNA of the CDR3 is TGTGCCAGCAGCCGCCTAATAGCGGGGGCCTCCTCCTACGAGCAGTACTTC.

This chain uses TRBV12-3 or TRBV12-4 with TRBJ2-7, with 13 bases aligning to TRBD2. Unmatched junction bases numbered 1, after V lost 2 bases and J lost 6 bases. This CDR3 comprises 14 residues. CDR3 DNA sequence: TGTGCCAGCAGTTTAACTAGCGGGGGGGCCGAGCAGTACTTC. This encodes CASSLTSGGAEQYF.

This clonotype was counted between two and nine times. The chain employs TRBV5-4 and TRBJ2-2, with no clear D. This CDR3 has 14 residues. V was trimmed by 4 bases and J by 0 bases, leaving 7 bases between them. From germline, CDR1 is SGHNT and CDR2 YYREEE (reference sequence). CDR3 loop: CASSPQANTGELFF. In nucleotides, the CDR3 is TGTGCCAGCAGCCCGCAGGCGAACACCGGGGAGCTGTTTTTT.

This chain connects TRBV6-6 to TRBJ1-4; the D gene is possibly TRBD1 (5 bases). This CDR3 comprises 15 residues. Trimming shortened V by 8 bases and J by 8 bases, and 21 bases separated the two germline ends. Germline lookup yields CDR1 MNHNY and CDR2 SVGAGI (reference sequence). The CDR3 spells CASAGQGPEGEKLFF. CDR3 coding DNA: TGTGCCAGCGCGGGCCAAGGGCCCGAGGGGGAAAAACTGTTTTTT.

The rearrangement joins TRBV28 to TRBJ1-2, with D hard to call. The CDR3 sequence is 15 residues long. Germline CDR1 MDHEN, CDR2 SYDVKM. The V end lost 3 bases, the J end lost 4 bases, and 15 bases lay between the germline ends. CDR3 region: CASSLPPAGLYGYTF. The DNA for the CDR3 is TGTGCCAGCAGTTTGCCCCCGGCAGGCCTCTATGGCTACACCTTC.

This clonotype was seen a few times. The V and J genes are TRBV7-3 and TRBJ1-1, with D uncertain. V lost 3 bases and J lost 6, with 11 bases in between. This CDR3 has 13 residues. Germline values: CDR1 SGHTA, CDR2 FQGTGA. The CDR3 DNA reads as TGTGCCAGCAGCTTCCAGTCGGCAGCTGAAGCTTTCTTT. Translation gives CASSFQSAAEAFF.

This clonotype was found a few times. This chain uses TRBV4-1 with TRBJ1-6; D not resolved. The germline V gene encodes CDR1 MGHRA and CDR2 YSYEKL. V was clipped by 4 bases and J by 6 bases, with 10 bases between them. The CDR3 runs 14 residues. CDR3 protein: CASSLGIGNSPLHF. The CDR3 DNA reads as TGCGCCAGCAGCCTCGGGATAGGTAATTCACCCCTCCACTTT.

The chain couples TRBV28 to TRBJ2-5; tentatively, D is TRBD1 (6 bases). In germline, CDR1 is MDHEN, CDR2 SYDVKM. The CDR3 runs 15 residues. V shed 4 bases and J shed 2 bases, with 14 bases lying between them. The CDR3 reads CASSSLRGSQETQYF. The CDR3, as DNA: TGTGCCAGCAGTTCCCTCAGGGGCAGTCAAGAGACCCAGTACTTC.

The chain employs TRBV10-3 and TRBJ2-7; 7 bases agree with TRBD2. Looked up from germline, CDR1 is ENHRY and CDR2 is SYGVKD. V lost 0 bases and J lost 3; bases outside the gene matches: 5. The length of the CDR3 is 15 residues. The chain's CDR3 is CAISESGSGGYEQYF. The CDR3 bases are TGTGCCATCAGTGAGTCGGGGTCGGGGGGCTACGAGCAGTACTTC.

As regards this clonotype: One base away lies a much larger clone, so this may be a sequencing read error. The CDR3 end shows no conserved phenylalanine or tryptophan, and so a read error is likely. The genes are TRBV7-2 and TRBJ2-7, with 8 bases that match TRBD1. Germline V CDR1 and CDR2: SGHTA, FQGNSA. The CDR3 is 13 amino acids. J lost 4 bases, V lost 5 bases, and 4 bases had no gene match. The CDR3: CASSVDREYEQYL. CDR3 DNA sequence: TGTGCCAGCAGCGTGGACAGGGAGTACGAGCAGTACCTC.

Only a few counts were recorded for this clonotype. J is TRBJ2-3 and V is TRBV7-9; the match to TRBD2 covers 8 bases. Trimming cost V 9 bases and J 2 bases; bases outside gene matches: 7. CDR1 SEHNR and CDR2 FQNEAQ come from the germline V gene (reference sequence). The CDR3 totals 14 residues. The CDR3, as DNA: TGTGCCAGTGATTTCGGGGGGGCCACAGATACGCAGTATTTT. Translated: CASDFGGATDTQYF.

This clonotype has just a few counts. The chain links TRBV19 to TRBJ2-1; 11 bases map to TRBD2. The V and J ends lost 2 bases and 10 bases, in that order; junction bases with no gene match: 4. Germline CDR1 reads LNHDA; CDR2 reads SQIVND (reference sequence). The CDR3 totals 14 residues. The CDR3 sequence: CASSIIAGGREQFF. Here the CDR3 DNA reads TGTGCCAGTAGTATAATAGCGGGGGGGCGGGAGCAGTTCTTC.

V and J are TRBV12-3 or TRBV12-4 and TRBJ2-5; D uncertain. The ends were cut back, 0 bases at V and 9 bases at J, with 14 bases in the middle. The CDR3 consists of 14 residues. In DNA form, the CDR3 reads TGTGCCAGCAGTTTAGCCCCCAGATCATGGGCCCAGTACTTC. It translates to CASSLAPRSWAQYF.

This clonotype was detected many times. V is TRBV7-3 and J is TRBJ2-5, with TRBD1 matching over 8 bases. CDR3 length: 15 amino acids. The ends lost 2 bases at V and 5 bases at J; junction bases unmatched: 7. The germline V gene encodes CDR1 SGHTA and CDR2 FQGTGA. CDR3 loop: CASSLGGRGHETQYF. The CDR3 nucleotides read TGTGCCAGCAGCTTAGGAGGCAGGGGGCACGAGACCCAGTACTTC.

Only a few counts were recorded for this clonotype. V is TRBV6-1 and J is TRBJ2-7; D not certain. CDR1 and CDR2 (germline): MNHNS, SASEGT. The CDR3 is 15 residues long. Trimming stripped 2 bases from V and 1 base from J, with 12 bases between. The CDR3 region is CASSELENGSYEQYF. CDR3 DNA sequence: TGTGCCAGCAGTGAACTTGAAAATGGGTCCTACGAGCAGTACTTC.

The chain couples TRBV2 to TRBJ2-1, with 7 bases aligning to TRBD1. J was trimmed by 7 bases and V by 3 bases; bases with no gene match: 9. CDR1 and CDR2 (germline): SNHLY, FYNNEI. CDR3 length: 15 residues. The CDR3 protein is CASSDLEIQGNEQFF. The DNA of the CDR3 is TGTGCCAGCAGTGACCTCGAGATACAGGGGAATGAGCAGTTCTTC.

V gene TRBV7-9 combines with J gene TRBJ1-1; no firm D call. The germline gives CDR1 SEHNR, CDR2 FQNEAQ (reference sequence). The CDR3 runs to 13 residues. Trimming took off 4 bases at V and 4 bases at J, with 10 bases between the two ends. The CDR3 loop reads CASSSKLATEAFF. For the CDR3, the DNA is TGTGCCAGCAGCTCCAAACTTGCCACTGAAGCTTTCTTT.

A remark on this clonotype: An end of the junction does not agree with germline; a read error may underlie this. The rearrangement links TRBV24-1 to TRBJ2-7; possibly TRBD2 for D (5 bases). The V gene's germline CDR1 is KGHDR and CDR2 SFDVKD. This CDR3 comprises 12 residues. The DNA for the CDR3 is TGTGCCACCCGTGATACCGGGAACGAGCAGTACTTC. This translates into CATRDTGNEQYF.

This clonotype was observed a handful of times. This chain uses TRBV29-1 with TRBJ2-1; TRBD1 might be the D (6 bases). The germline gives CDR1 SQVTM, CDR2 ANQGSEA. This CDR3 has 14 residues. V shed 4 bases and J shed 5 bases, with 15 bases lying between them. CDR3 bases: TGCAGCGTTGTTGCAGGGGCGACTGACAATGAGCAGTTCTTC. Encoded protein: CSVVAGATDNEQFF.

The gene calls are TRBV7-6 and TRBJ2-7; TRBD2 matches at 12 bases. J was trimmed by 2 bases and V by 5 bases; bases with no gene match: 7. Germline V gene sequence: CDR1 SGHVS, CDR2 FNYEAQ. The length of the CDR3 is 16 residues. CDR3 region: CASSARLAGGPYEQYF. The CDR3 coding sequence is TGTGCCAGCAGCGCACGTCTAGCGGGGGGGCCCTACGAGCAGTACTTC.